What follows are 25 T cell receptor beta chains derived from one specimen sequenced in a study of PD-1 blockade in classical Hodgkin lymphoma. Sequencing used immunoSEQ multiplex PCR; TCRdb keeps in-frame clones, though not all of them. This repertoire shows roughly 42,000 clones, roughly 80% found once; its top ten account for approximately 20%. Relapses following autologous stem cell transplantation were seen in all patients, with brentuximab vedotin exposure varying. Sequenced material: peripheral blood mononuclear cells (PBMCs), taken at baseline. The origin of the receptors is a human donor with classical Hodgkin lymphoma.

The chain recombines TRBV6-5 with TRBJ1-2; 8 bases line up with TRBD1. The CDR3 loop spans 16 amino acids. Germline CDR1 and CDR2: MNHEY and SVGAGI. V dropped 0 bases and J dropped 1; count of bases not matched to a gene: 4. This CDR3 is CASSYSTTGDNYGYTF. The DNA of the CDR3 is TGTGCCAGCAGTTACTCGACGACAGGGGATAACTATGGCTACACCTTC.

The rearrangement joins TRBV15 to TRBJ2-7; the D is unclear. The CDR3 sequence is 13 residues long. The germline V and J ends were trimmed by 8 bases and 6 bases, with 17 bases remaining between them. Germline lookup yields CDR1 LNHNV and CDR2 YYDKDF (reference sequence). The CDR3 coding sequence is TGTGCCACCTCCGCCGATGCCCAGTCCGAGCAGTACTTC. Translating gives CATSADAQSEQYF.

The rearrangement uses TRBV12-5 and TRBJ2-6, with D maybe TRBD1 (5 bases). The germline V gene has CDR1 LGHNT and CDR2 FRNRAP. V was cut by 4 bases and J by 2 bases, with 9 bases left in between. This CDR3 comprises 15 residues. CDR3 in DNA: TGTGCTAGTGGTTCAGGGATTGCTGGGGCCAACGTCCTGACTTTC. Its translation is CASGSGIAGANVLTF.

The sample holds a few counts of this clone. The rearrangement uses TRBV6-1 and TRBJ2-7, with unresolved D. The CDR3 covers 15 residues. Looked up from germline, CDR1 is MNHNS and CDR2 is SASEGT. The V gene lost 3 bases and the J gene lost 3 bases, with 15 bases spanning the gap. CDR3 residues: CASSDGPSPRYEQYF. The CDR3 coding sequence is TGTGCCAGCAGTGATGGGCCCAGTCCGCGCTACGAGCAGTACTTC.

The chain recombines TRBV2 with TRBJ2-1, with 7 nucleotides matching TRBD2. The CDR3 spans 15 residues. Germline V lookup: CDR1 SNHLY, CDR2 FYNNEI. J was trimmed by 9 bases and V by 2 bases; bases with no gene match: 10. The CDR3 sequence is CASSELAGGRSEQFF. CDR3 sequence (DNA): TGTGCCAGCAGTGAATTAGCGGGCGGGAGAAGTGAGCAGTTCTTC.

DNA of the CDR3: TGTGCCAGCAGTGAAGGGGGAGGGTTTAATAATCAGCCCCAGCATTTT. The encoded protein is CASSEGGGFNNQPQHF. The V call is TRBV6-1, the J call TRBJ1-5; D is undetermined. Trimming took off 1 base at V and 4 bases at J, with 14 bases between the two ends. CDR1 and CDR2 (germline): MNHNS, SASEGT. The CDR3 has 16 residues.

This clone occurred a few times. V and J are TRBV19 and TRBJ2-7; TRBD1 agrees at 10 bases. V was pared by 5 bases and J by 6 bases, with 7 bases of the junction left unmatched. The CDR3 is 14 residues long. Per germline, CDR1 LNHDA and CDR2 SQIVND (reference sequence). CDR3 sequence (DNA): TGTGCCAGTAGTCCGTGGACAGGGGGTGGCGAGCAGTACTTC. This sequence encodes CASSPWTGGGEQYF.

V and J are TRBV7-9 and TRBJ2-1, with D tentatively TRBD1 (6 bases). Germline-derived CDR1 and CDR2 are SEHNR and FQNEAQ (reference sequence). The CDR3 is made up of 14 amino acids. The V end was cut by 0 bases, the J end by 4 bases, with 7 bases between. The CDR3 DNA is TGTGCCAGCAGCTTAGCACAGGGTTACAATGAGCAGTTCTTC. Translated, it gives CASSLAQGYNEQFF.

In DNA form, the CDR3 reads TGTGCCAGCAGCTTAGAAGTCGCCGCGTCACCCCTCCACTTT. Protein sequence: CASSLEVAASPLHF. The chain carries TRBV7-2 and TRBJ1-6, with D unresolved. Germline V gives CDR1 SGHTA, CDR2 FQGNSA. The CDR3 sequence is 14 residues long. Trimming pared 1 base from V and 10 bases from J, leaving 11 bases between.

V gene TRBV19 combines with J gene TRBJ2-7, with TRBD2 as a possible D gene (6 bases). This CDR3 region has 14 residues. Germline V gene data show CDR1 as LNHDA and CDR2 as SQIVND (reference sequence). Trimming took 3 bases from V and 3 from J, leaving 12 bases between them. The CDR3, as DNA: TGTGCCAGTAGTATTAGCGGCGCCAACTACGAGCAGTACTTC. Translating gives CASSISGANYEQYF.

The chain has TRBV19 and TRBJ1-2; 7 nucleotides line up with TRBD1. The V gene end was trimmed by 8 bases and the J gene end by 4 bases; junction bases not matched to a gene: 13. Germline-derived CDR1 and CDR2 are LNHDA and SQIVND (reference sequence). The CDR3 totals 15 residues. CDR3 protein: CASERIRTGGYGYTF. The CDR3 DNA is TGTGCCAGTGAGCGGATCAGGACAGGAGGCTATGGCTACACCTTC. Drawing the rest from reference TRBV19 and TRBJ1-2, the complete variable domain is DGGITQSPKYLFRKEGQNVTLSCEQNLNHDAMYWYRQDPGQGLRLIYYSQIVNDFQKGDIAEGYSVSREKKESFPLTVTSAQKNPTAFYLCASERIRTGGYGYTFGSGTRLTVV.

This chain joins TRBV5-1 and TRBJ2-1; maybe TRBD2 (5 bases). The germline V and J ends were trimmed by 0 bases and 7 bases, with 11 bases remaining between them. The germline gives CDR1 SGHRS, CDR2 YFSETQ. CDR3 length: 14 residues. The CDR3 DNA reads TGCGCCAGCAGCTTGGCAGGCCGGGGTAATGAGCAGTTCTTC. It translates to CASSLAGRGNEQFF.

This clone was found a few times. Other DNA sequences within the sample encode an identical CDR3. Here the CDR3 DNA reads TGTGCCAGCAGCGCAGGACAGGGTAGCTCCTACGAGCAGTACTTC. Its translation is CASSAGQGSSYEQYF. The rearrangement joins TRBV9 to TRBJ2-7; 8 nucleotides agree with TRBD1. With 3 bases clipped from V and 0 bases from J, the junction kept 5 bases outside the gene matches. Germline V gene lookup returns CDR1 SGDLS and CDR2 YYNGEE. This CDR3 is built from 15 residues.

This clone was picked up a small number of times. This chain uses TRBV7-9 with TRBJ2-7; a weak D match, TRBD2 (5 bases). V shed 5 bases and J shed 2 bases, with 13 bases lying between them. The CDR3 spans 14 residues. Looked up from germline, CDR1 is SEHNR and CDR2 is FQNEAQ (reference sequence). The CDR3 DNA reads as TGTGCCAGCAGCCCCCCTCCCGGGACCTACGAGCAGTACTTC. Protein product: CASSPPPGTYEQYF.

The chain links TRBV19 to TRBJ2-3; D not certain. Germline CDR1 and CDR2: LNHDA and SQIVND (reference sequence). This CDR3 comprises 15 residues. V was cut by 3 bases and J by 7 bases, with 17 bases left in between. The CDR3 region is CASSIAVADPYTQYF. As DNA, the CDR3 is TGTGCCAGTAGTATTGCGGTTGCGGATCCTTATACGCAGTATTTT.

The V call is TRBV28, the J call TRBJ2-7, with D possibly TRBD2 on 6 matching bases. This CDR3 spans 15 amino acids. Trimming removed 4 bases at V and 3 bases at J, with 16 bases between. Germline V CDR1 and CDR2: MDHEN, SYDVKM. The CDR3, as DNA: TGTGCCAGCAGTTCTCGTGGGGAGGCCCACTACGAGCAGTACTTC. It encodes CASSSRGEAHYEQYF.

The V and J genes are TRBV27 and TRBJ2-7; D perhaps matches TRBD1 (6 bases). The V end lost 4 bases, the J end lost 7 bases, and 11 bases lay between the germline ends. Germline CDR1 reads MNHEY; CDR2 reads SMNVEV (reference sequence). The CDR3 covers 12 residues. CDR3 coding DNA: TGTGCCAGCAGTTATAACCAGGGGGAGCAGTACTTC. Its translation is CASSYNQGEQYF.

The rearrangement joins TRBV28 to TRBJ2-1; TRBD2 aligns across 9 bases. V dropped 2 bases and J dropped 7; count of bases not matched to a gene: 3. Germline lookup yields CDR1 MDHEN and CDR2 SYDVKM. The CDR3 consists of 14 residues. This chain's CDR3 is CASSLVLAGNEQFF. The CDR3 DNA is TGTGCCAGCAGTTTAGTCCTAGCGGGGAATGAGCAGTTCTTC.

V gene TRBV7-2 combines with J gene TRBJ2-1; 10 bases agree with TRBD2. The germline gives CDR1 SGHTA, CDR2 FQGNSA. CDR3 length equals 18 residues. After removal of 2 bases from V and 8 bases from J, the junction contained 15 bases not matched to a gene. CDR3 sequence (DNA): TGTGCCAGCAGCTTAAAGGGGGCTAGCGGGAGCGGTTCTTATGAGCAGTTCTTC. Protein product: CASSLKGASGSGSYEQFF. Full variable domain (outside the CDR3, taken from reference TRBV7-2 and TRBJ2-1): GAGVSQSPSNKVTEKGKDVELRCDPISGHTALYWYRQSLGQGLEFLIYFQGNSAPDKSGLPSDRFSAERTGGSVSTLTIQRTQQEDSAVYLCASSLKGASGSGSYEQFFGPGTRLTVL.

J is TRBJ1-4 and V is TRBV30; TRBD1 matches 11 bases. J gave up 7 bases and V 1 base, and 2 bases lay outside the gene matches. Germline V CDR1 and CDR2: GTSNPN, SVGIG (reference sequence). This CDR3 spans 14 amino acids. The DNA for the CDR3 is TGTGCCTGGAGTGCGGGACAGGGGGTTGAAAAACTGTTTTTT. It specifies CAWSAGQGVEKLFF.

Turning to this clone: The junction differs from germline at one of its ends, possibly a read error. The rearrangement uses TRBV18 and TRBJ1-5; possible D gene TRBD1, 6 bases. The germline gives CDR1 KGHSH, CDR2 LQKENI. The CDR3 totals 16 residues. For the CDR3, the DNA is TGTGCCAGCTCACCGGTGGACAGCGCCCTTAATCAGTCCCAGCATTTT. The encoded protein is CASSPVDSALNQSQHF.

The chain carries TRBV29-1 and TRBJ1-2; 10 nucleotides align to TRBD1. This CDR3 region has 12 residues. CDR1 is SQVTM, CDR2 ANQGSEA, per germline. V was pared by 4 bases and J by 6 bases, with 2 bases of the junction left unmatched. This CDR3 reads CSVVGQGNGYTF. The CDR3 DNA reads TGCAGCGTTGTGGGACAGGGGAATGGCTACACCTTC.

J is TRBJ2-1 and V is TRBV6-1, with 9 positions matching TRBD2. CDR1 is MNHNS, CDR2 SASEGT, per germline. V lost 2 bases to trimming and J lost 7 bases; unmatched junction nucleotides: 6. The CDR3 is 15 amino acids. In DNA form, the CDR3 reads TGTGCCAGCAGTGAAAGGGGTCTAGCGGGAAATGAGCAGTTCTTC. Translation: CASSERGLAGNEQFF.

The CDR3, as DNA: TGTGCCAGCAGCTCCGACAGGGGGCGCCTGAACACTGAAGCTTTCTTT. This sequence encodes CASSSDRGRLNTEAFF. This chain connects TRBV5-5 to TRBJ1-1; 10 nucleotides agree with TRBD1. This CDR3 region has 16 residues. Per germline, CDR1 SGHKS and CDR2 YYEKEE (reference sequence). V dropped 3 bases and J dropped 0; count of bases not matched to a gene: 5.

The chain carries TRBV19 and TRBJ2-1, with D maybe TRBD1 (5 bases). CDR1 LNHDA and CDR2 SQIVND come from the germline V gene (reference sequence). V was trimmed by 8 bases and J by 7 bases, leaving 18 bases between them. The CDR3 spans 14 residues. As DNA, the CDR3 is TGTGCCAGTCGCGGCCGTCAGGGTGGTAATGAGCAGTTCTTC. It yields the protein CASRGRQGGNEQFF.